This passage covers 18 T cell receptor beta chains from one sample sequenced in a study of Graves' ophthalmopathy and Graves' hyperthyroidism. RNA transcripts provided the template for amplifying TCR beta CDR3 regions. RT-PCR in the first round used HTBI primers; a second-round multiplex PCR followed. From the multiplex PCR reads, TCRdb called clonotypes with MiXCR, one entry per CDR3 protein. The table lists hundreds of thousands of distinct CDR3 sequences, 22% of them singletons. The sample taken for sequencing was peripheral blood. The receptors here all came from a woman under 30 with stable Graves' hyperthyroidism. Some clones in this sample may be carry-over from other donors' samples.

This clonotype was recorded at least ten times. The rearrangement joins TRBV12-3 or TRBV12-4 to TRBJ1-2; D unresolved. Between the trimmed V and J ends, which lost 8 bases and 0 bases, there was a span of 10 bases. The CDR3 is 13 amino acids. For the CDR3, the DNA is TGTGCCAGCTCACTCCGGACTAACTATGGCTACACCTTC. It is translated as CASSLRTNYGYTF.

There are many counts of this clonotype. The V gene is TRBV2, the J gene TRBJ1-1; tentative D call: TRBD1 (5 bases). Looked up from germline, CDR1 is SNHLY and CDR2 is FYNNEI. Trimming took 9 bases from V and 0 from J, leaving 11 bases between them. The CDR3 runs 13 residues. The CDR3 region is CASPGGMNTEAFF. CDR3 nucleotides: TGTGCCAGTCCTGGGGGGATGAACACTGAAGCTTTCTTT.

This clonotype appeared many times. This chain joins TRBV6-2 or TRBV6-3 and TRBJ2-7, with 8 bases aligning to TRBD2. V lost 6 bases, J lost 4 bases, and 11 bases stayed unmatched. Germline V gene sequence: CDR1 MNHEY, CDR2 SVGEGT. The CDR3 length is 15 residues. The CDR3, as DNA: TGTGCCAGCAGGCCCAGCGGGGGAAGTAGGTACGAGCAGTACTTC. Translated, it gives CASRPSGGSRYEQYF.

The chain couples TRBV20-1 to TRBJ1-5, with a tentative D call TRBD1 (6 bases). With 1 base removed from V and 4 bases from J, the gap between germline ends came to 17 bases. Germline values: CDR1 DFQATT, CDR2 SNEGSKA (reference sequence). The CDR3 loop spans 16 amino acids. Here the CDR3 DNA reads TGCAGTGCTAGAGTGAGATCGGCAGGGGATAATCAGCCCCAGCATTTT. Amino acid sequence: CSARVRSAGDNQPQHF.

This clonotype has ten or more counts. The J gene is TRBJ1-1, the V gene TRBV12-3 or TRBV12-4, with a possible D match to TRBD1 (6 bases). The germline V and J ends were trimmed by 7 bases and 13 bases, with 16 bases remaining between them. The CDR3 runs 11 residues. Here the CDR3 DNA reads TGTGCCAGCACTACAGGGTCGGGCCTTTTCTTT. Translating gives CASTTGSGLFF.

This clonotype was picked up a small number of times. A much larger clone differs by one base, so this may be a read error. This chain connects TRBV20-1 to TRBJ1-6; no clear D. The CDR3 consists of 15 residues. Germline V CDR1 and CDR2: DFQATT, SNEGSKA (reference sequence). The CDR3 DNA reads as TGCAGTGCTAGAGATTTGAGAGGGTCGGATTCACACCTCCACTTT. It codes for CSARDLRGSDSHLHF.

This clonotype has just one count. J is TRBJ2-7 and V is TRBV20-1; D is perhaps TRBD1 (6 bases). Germline V gene sequence: CDR1 DFQATT, CDR2 SNEGSKA (reference sequence). V gave up 8 bases and J gave up 5 bases, with 19 bases separating them. This CDR3 spans 13 amino acids. CDR3 residues: CSLIRDKAHEQYF. The CDR3 bases are TGCAGTCTTATACGGGACAAGGCCCACGAGCAGTACTTC.

This clonotype has more than one count but fewer than ten. This rearrangement joins TRBV28 to TRBJ1-1; weak D call: TRBD1 (5 bases). Trimming shortened V by 1 base and J by 3 bases, and 18 bases separated the two germline ends. The CDR3 spans 17 residues. Looked up from germline, CDR1 is MDHEN and CDR2 is SYDVKM. The CDR3 reads CASSLSRWGKRDTEAFF. The CDR3 DNA is TGTGCCAGCAGTTTATCTCGCTGGGGCAAAAGAGACACTGAAGCTTTCTTT.

This clonotype has at least ten counts. CDR3: CASSLSTGEGNTEAFF. CDR3 sequence (DNA): TGCGCCAGCAGCTTATCGACAGGGGAGGGGAACACTGAAGCTTTCTTT. The genes are TRBV5-1 and TRBJ1-1, with TRBD1 matching 8 bases. CDR1 is SGHRS and CDR2 is YFSETQ in the germline V gene. The CDR3 is 16 amino acids. Losses at the gene ends were 2 bases for V and 1 base for J; bases not matched to a gene: 7. The full variable domain, rest sourced from reference TRBV5-1 and TRBJ1-1, is KAGVTQTPRYLIKTRGQQVTLSCSPISGHRSVSWYQQTPGQGLQFLFEYFSETQRNKGNFPGRFSGRQFSNSRSEMNVSTLELGDSALYLCASSLSTGEGNTEAFFGQGTRLTVV.

This clonotype appeared a few times. The rearrangement joins TRBV29-1 to TRBJ2-4; TRBD1 agrees at 8 bases. This CDR3 region has 15 residues. Germline values: CDR1 SQVTM, CDR2 ANQGSEA. V was clipped by 0 bases and J by 6 bases; unmatched bases: 7. CDR3 coding DNA: TGCAGCGTTGAAGATCGATCCAGGGGGCCAAACATTCAGTACTTC. Protein sequence: CSVEDRSRGPNIQYF.

This clonotype showed up many times. This may be a read error, as it is one base from a much larger clone. The V and J genes are TRBV2 and TRBJ2-2; D remains unclear. Trimming cost V 4 bases and J 4 bases, with 7 bases left between them. The CDR3 contains 13 residues. CDR1 is SNHLY and CDR2 is FYNNEI in the germline V gene. The CDR3 coding sequence is TGTGCCAGCAGTGGTATTAGCACCGGGGAGCTGTTTTTT. Translated: CASSGISTGELFF.

This clonotype was counted only a few times. The gene calls are TRBV15 and TRBJ1-1, with D unresolved. From germline, CDR1 is LNHNV and CDR2 YYDKDF (reference sequence). This CDR3 contains 14 residues. V dropped 0 bases and J dropped 5 bases, with 10 bases sitting between them. The CDR3 is CATSRDLVGTEAFF. In DNA form, the CDR3 reads TGTGCCACCAGCAGAGATTTAGTGGGGACTGAAGCTTTCTTT.

This clonotype has a count of ten or more. The gene calls are TRBV20-1 and TRBJ2-7; no clear D. Germline CDR1 is DFQATT and CDR2 is SNEGSKA (reference sequence). CDR3 length: 14 residues. V was clipped by 2 bases and J by 0 bases, with 11 bases between them. The DNA of the CDR3 is TGCAGTGCTAGACATTCCCATAGCTCCTACGAGCAGTACTTC. Encoded protein: CSARHSHSSYEQYF.

Only one count was recorded for this clonotype. This sequence joins TRBV29-1 and TRBJ2-7, with D possibly TRBD1 on 6 matching bases. CDR1 SQVTM and CDR2 ANQGSEA come from the germline V gene. The V end was cut by 6 bases, the J end by 7 bases, with 13 bases between. The CDR3 sequence is 11 residues long. Written as DNA, the CDR3 is TGCAGCGTAGGATTAACAGGGGAGCAGTACTTC. Translating it yields CSVGLTGEQYF.

The gene calls are TRBV29-1 and TRBJ2-7; 8 nucleotides align to TRBD2. Trimming took 4 bases from V and 3 from J; bases not matched to a gene: 2. This CDR3 contains 12 residues. The V gene's germline CDR1 is SQVTM and CDR2 ANQGSEA. DNA of the CDR3: TGCAGCGTTGTTGCGGGGGGCTACGAGCAGTACTTC. Translating it yields CSVVAGGYEQYF.

This clonotype appeared a single time. This chain uses TRBV15 with TRBJ2-7; no clear D gene. There are 15 residues in the CDR3. The V and J ends lost 0 bases and 3 bases respectively, with 12 bases between them. CDR1 is LNHNV and CDR2 is YYDKDF in the germline V gene (reference sequence). CDR3 region: CATSRDLSSGYEQYF. The CDR3 DNA follows: TGTGCCACCAGCAGAGATCTCTCATCGGGCTACGAGCAGTACTTC.

In its sample, this clonotype was seen a few times. This rearrangement joins TRBV4-1 to TRBJ1-5; D gene unclear. V was pared by 1 base and J by 2 bases, with 6 bases between. The V gene's germline CDR1 is MGHRA and CDR2 YSYEKL. The CDR3 spans 14 residues. The CDR3 nucleotides read TGCGCCAGCAGCCAAGTGGAGGGCAATCAGCCCCAGCATTTT. This sequence encodes CASSQVEGNQPQHF.

This clonotype appeared many times. The CDR3 loop is CASSPGTGSYEQYF. The DNA for the CDR3 is TGTGCCAGCAGCCCGGGGACAGGGTCCTACGAGCAGTACTTC. The V gene is TRBV18, the J gene TRBJ2-7, with TRBD1 identical over 9 bases. V lost 8 bases, J lost 1 base, and 6 bases stayed unmatched. Germline V gene sequence: CDR1 KGHSH, CDR2 LQKENI. The CDR3 extends over 14 amino acids.